The rows below give T cell receptor beta chains drawn from one sample of a study of blood T cell repertoires in COVID-19. Assay used: immunoSEQ multiplex PCR; TCRdb lists only in-frame clones, some missing. This table holds 450,000 to 500,000 clones, 87% found once. Sequenced input: PBMCs or T cells enriched from blood (not recorded which). The receptors originated from a woman in her late teens or twenties who had recovered from COVID-19. CDR3s leave out the opening cysteine and the closing phenylalanine or tryptophan. The order of the fields is CDR3 length, V gene, D gene, CDR3 protein. The D gene is left open where the match is weak.

cdr3_length: 10; v_call: TRBV5-3; d_call: NA; cdr3_aa: ARSKQNTEAF
cdr3_length: 11; v_call: TRBV7-3; d_call: NA; cdr3_aa: ASSLQGGYGYT
cdr3_length: 13; v_call: TRBV19; d_call: TRBD1; cdr3_aa: ASGTGANMNTEAF
cdr3_length: 14; v_call: TRBV18; d_call: NA; cdr3_aa: ASSPKPVEVHNTQY
cdr3_length: 16; v_call: TRBV6-7; d_call: TRBD1; cdr3_aa: ASRLYRDRTPENQPQH
cdr3_length: 13; v_call: TRBV30; d_call: TRBD1; cdr3_aa: AWSDFRDRDSEAF
cdr3_length: 11; v_call: TRBV19; d_call: NA; cdr3_aa: ASSLDRNTEAF
cdr3_length: 16; v_call: TRBV7-2; d_call: TRBD1; cdr3_aa: ASSLRGLSRINQETQY
cdr3_length: 12; v_call: TRBV6-5; d_call: NA; cdr3_aa: ASSYSTGGDIQY
cdr3_length: 12; v_call: TRBV7-4; d_call: TRBD1; cdr3_aa: ASRPGQGGNTIY
cdr3_length: 14; v_call: TRBV19; d_call: TRBD2; cdr3_aa: ASSISSGGDPNEQF
cdr3_length: 12; v_call: TRBV11-3; d_call: TRBD1; cdr3_aa: ASSSDREVTEAF
cdr3_length: 17; v_call: TRBV7-8; d_call: TRBD2; cdr3_aa: ASSWPGAMTSGDTDTQY
cdr3_length: 13; v_call: TRBV9; d_call: NA; cdr3_aa: ASSPPRGDRETQY
cdr3_length: 12; v_call: TRBV2; d_call: TRBD1; cdr3_aa: ASKDRPYTDTQY
cdr3_length: 12; v_call: TRBV7-2; d_call: TRBD1; cdr3_aa: ASSFNRGQETQY
cdr3_length: 14; v_call: TRBV25-1; d_call: TRBD1; cdr3_aa: ASSETGTGVGEKLF
cdr3_length: 12; v_call: TRBV5-1; d_call: NA; cdr3_aa: ASSLNREIEGYT
cdr3_length: 13; v_call: TRBV5-8; d_call: TRBD1; cdr3_aa: ASSRTGQGGEKLF
cdr3_length: 13; v_call: TRBV9; d_call: TRBD1; cdr3_aa: ASSVGAGGLYGYT
cdr3_length: 12; v_call: TRBV7-2; d_call: TRBD2; cdr3_aa: ASRVGGISNEQF
cdr3_length: 11; v_call: TRBV10-3; d_call: NA; cdr3_aa: AISEFGGTGYT
cdr3_length: 13; v_call: TRBV12-5; d_call: NA; cdr3_aa: ASGTGGYSNQPQH
cdr3_length: 10; v_call: TRBV28; d_call: NA; cdr3_aa: ASMSEDYGYT
cdr3_length: 12; v_call: TRBV5-1; d_call: NA; cdr3_aa: ASSVLGEDGGYT
cdr3_length: 10; v_call: TRBV6-5; d_call: NA; cdr3_aa: ASMKAGQPQH
cdr3_length: 11; v_call: TRBV2; d_call: TRBD1; cdr3_aa: ASRGQGRDTQY
cdr3_length: 11; v_call: TRBV6-5; d_call: NA; cdr3_aa: ASSRGLGYEQY
cdr3_length: 11; v_call: TRBV7-9; d_call: NA; cdr3_aa: ASSLVGYYGYT
cdr3_length: 15; v_call: TRBV7-3; d_call: NA; cdr3_aa: ASSPYLWEPPNTEAF
cdr3_length: 12; v_call: TRBV24-1; d_call: NA; cdr3_aa: ATSVAGDNQPQH
cdr3_length: 13; v_call: TRBV6-5; d_call: TRBD1; cdr3_aa: ASKVDREFGDTIY
cdr3_length: 15; v_call: TRBV4-1; d_call: NA; cdr3_aa: ASSQEVRLPRDTEAF
cdr3_length: 14; v_call: TRBV5-1; d_call: NA; cdr3_aa: ASRRGTGASNYGYT
cdr3_length: 12; v_call: TRBV5-1; d_call: NA; cdr3_aa: ASSLGGTNEKLF
cdr3_length: 13; v_call: TRBV3-1/TRBV3-2; d_call: NA; cdr3_aa: ASSQDQGIADTQY
cdr3_length: 10; v_call: TRBV27; d_call: NA; cdr3_aa: ASSFGNQPQH
cdr3_length: 13; v_call: TRBV19; d_call: NA; cdr3_aa: ASSDRGLAKNIQY
cdr3_length: 12; v_call: TRBV30; d_call: TRBD1; cdr3_aa: AWSVQGAQETQY
cdr3_length: 11; v_call: TRBV10-3; d_call: NA; cdr3_aa: AITGSYNSPLH
cdr3_length: 15; v_call: TRBV3-1/TRBV3-2; d_call: TRBD2; cdr3_aa: ASSPQPRTSWTDTQY
cdr3_length: 12; v_call: TRBV3-1/TRBV3-2; d_call: TRBD1; cdr3_aa: ASSQMGQGREQY
cdr3_length: 13; v_call: TRBV10-3; d_call: TRBD1; cdr3_aa: AISGTGMDHQPQH
cdr3_length: 15; v_call: TRBV24-1; d_call: NA; cdr3_aa: ATSGLPHRTPIYEQY
cdr3_length: 10; v_call: TRBV2; d_call: NA; cdr3_aa: ASGEVGNTIY